The clone carrying this T cell receptor beta chain appeared a few times. This record comes from a study of beta chain features in type 1 diabetes. Study-wide context: Patients did not differ from healthy donors in age, gender or cell yield.

Every isolated RNA sample was fully reverse transcribed, so sequencing captured expressed TCRB transcripts. The method was immunoSEQ multiplex PCR; TCRdb's version includes in-frame clones alone and lacks a portion of them. This table has about 250,000 clones, 13% to 15% appearing once. The CDR3 is made up of 18 amino acids. Germline V gene data show CDR1 as SGHKS and CDR2 as YYEKEE (reference sequence). The V and J ends lost 4 bases and 0 bases, in that order; junction bases with no gene match: 8. Sequenced input: naive CD4+ T cells from blood. The receptor comes from a woman aged 40 to 55 in good health. V usage is TRBV5-5 and J usage is TRBJ2-3; 13 bases agree with TRBD2. The CDR3 sequence is CASSRLAGGPTSTDTQYF. CDR3 in DNA: TGTGCCAGCAGCCGACTAGCGGGGGGACCCACTAGCACAGATACGCAGTATTTT.